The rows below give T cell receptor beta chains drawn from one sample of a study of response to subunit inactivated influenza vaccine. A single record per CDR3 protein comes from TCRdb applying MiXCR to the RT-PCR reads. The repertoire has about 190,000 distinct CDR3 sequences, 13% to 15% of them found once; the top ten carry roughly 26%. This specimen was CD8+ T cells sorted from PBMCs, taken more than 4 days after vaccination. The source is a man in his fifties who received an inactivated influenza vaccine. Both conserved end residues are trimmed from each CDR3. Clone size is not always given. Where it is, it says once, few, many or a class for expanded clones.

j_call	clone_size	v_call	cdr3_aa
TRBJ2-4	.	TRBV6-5	ASSYGESGNIQY
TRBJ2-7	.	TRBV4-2	ASSPGVGLYEQY
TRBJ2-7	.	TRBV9	ASSVSFGSSYEQY
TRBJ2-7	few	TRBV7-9	ASSSGIQTYEQY
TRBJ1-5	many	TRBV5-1	ASSREAGYNQPQH
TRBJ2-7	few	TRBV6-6	ASSTPLGQY
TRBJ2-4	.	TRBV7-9	ASSSGTLY
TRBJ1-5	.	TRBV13	ASSLGDSKYQPQH
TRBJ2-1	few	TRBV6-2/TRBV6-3	ASSTGSYYNEQF
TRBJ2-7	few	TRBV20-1	SARTYGTTYEQY
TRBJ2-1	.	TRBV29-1	SVEDRLDVVEQF
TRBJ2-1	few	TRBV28	ASSPGGANEQF
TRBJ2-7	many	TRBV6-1	ASTPFGYEQY
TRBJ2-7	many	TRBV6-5	ASEGQGHSYEQY
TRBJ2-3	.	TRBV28	ASSLMIGDTQY
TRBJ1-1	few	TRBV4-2	ASSRGAGNTEAF
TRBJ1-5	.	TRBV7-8	ASSAFRDTQH
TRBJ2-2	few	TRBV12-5	ASGTQNTGELF
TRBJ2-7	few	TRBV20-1	SAPGGTEQY
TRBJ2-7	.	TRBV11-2	ASSLVWQGAHEQY
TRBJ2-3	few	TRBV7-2	ASSDLGGDADTQY